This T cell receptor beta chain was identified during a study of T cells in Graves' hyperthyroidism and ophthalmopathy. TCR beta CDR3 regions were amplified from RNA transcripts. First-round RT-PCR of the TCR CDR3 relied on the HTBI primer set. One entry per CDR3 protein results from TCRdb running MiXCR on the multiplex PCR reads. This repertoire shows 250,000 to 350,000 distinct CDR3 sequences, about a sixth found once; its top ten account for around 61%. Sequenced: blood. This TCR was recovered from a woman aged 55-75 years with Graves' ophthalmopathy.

The CDR3 here is CSARRIPTPNEKLFF. The DNA for the CDR3 is TGCAGTGCTAGAAGGATACCGACCCCTAATGAAAAACTGTTTTTT. The V gene is TRBV20-1, the J gene TRBJ1-4, with D unclear. The CDR3 totals 15 residues. Trimming shortened V by 2 bases and J by 3 bases, and 13 bases separated the two germline ends. Germline CDR1 and CDR2: DFQATT and SNEGSKA (reference sequence).